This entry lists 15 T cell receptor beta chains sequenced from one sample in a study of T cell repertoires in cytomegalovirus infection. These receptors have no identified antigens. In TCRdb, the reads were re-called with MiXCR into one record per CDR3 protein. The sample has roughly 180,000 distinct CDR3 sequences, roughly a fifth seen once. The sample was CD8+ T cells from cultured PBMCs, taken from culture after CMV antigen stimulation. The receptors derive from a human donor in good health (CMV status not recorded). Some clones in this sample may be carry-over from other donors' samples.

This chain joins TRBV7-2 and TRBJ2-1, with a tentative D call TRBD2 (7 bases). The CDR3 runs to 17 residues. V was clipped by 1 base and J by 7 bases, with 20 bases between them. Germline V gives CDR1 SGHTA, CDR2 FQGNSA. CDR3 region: CASSLGVEGGIRNEQFF. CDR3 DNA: TGTGCCAGCAGCTTAGGGGTTGAGGGGGGGATAAGGAATGAGCAGTTCTTC.

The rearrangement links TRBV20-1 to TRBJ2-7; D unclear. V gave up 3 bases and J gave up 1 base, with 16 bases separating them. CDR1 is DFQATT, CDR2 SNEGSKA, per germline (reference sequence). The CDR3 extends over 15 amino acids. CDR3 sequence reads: CSASTAGPLSYEQYF. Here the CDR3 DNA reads TGCAGTGCTAGTACTGCCGGGCCTTTATCCTACGAGCAGTACTTC.

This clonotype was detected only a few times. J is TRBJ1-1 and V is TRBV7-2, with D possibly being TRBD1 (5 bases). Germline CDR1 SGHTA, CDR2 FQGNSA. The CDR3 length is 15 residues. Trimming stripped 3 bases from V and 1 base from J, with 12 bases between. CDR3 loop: CASSFNRGWNTEAFF. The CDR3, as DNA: TGTGCCAGCAGCTTTAATCGGGGGTGGAACACTGAAGCTTTCTTT.

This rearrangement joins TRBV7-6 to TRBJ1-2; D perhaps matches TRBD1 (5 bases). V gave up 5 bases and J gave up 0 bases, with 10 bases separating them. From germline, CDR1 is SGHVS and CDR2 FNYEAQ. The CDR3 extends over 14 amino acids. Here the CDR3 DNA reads TGTGCCAGCAGCGAGGACAAGACTAACTATGGCTACACCTTC. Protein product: CASSEDKTNYGYTF.

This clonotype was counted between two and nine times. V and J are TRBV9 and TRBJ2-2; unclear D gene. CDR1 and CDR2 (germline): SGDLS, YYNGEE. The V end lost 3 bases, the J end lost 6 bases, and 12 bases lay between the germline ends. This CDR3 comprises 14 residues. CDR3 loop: CASSGRRSPGELFF. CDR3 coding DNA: TGTGCCAGCAGCGGTCGCAGGTCTCCCGGGGAGCTGTTTTTT.

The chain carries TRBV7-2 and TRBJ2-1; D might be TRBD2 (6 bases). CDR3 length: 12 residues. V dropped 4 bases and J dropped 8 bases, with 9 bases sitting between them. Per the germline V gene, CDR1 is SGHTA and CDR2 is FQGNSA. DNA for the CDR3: TGTGCCAGCAGCTCGACTAGTTATGAGCAGTTCTTC. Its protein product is CASSSTSYEQFF.

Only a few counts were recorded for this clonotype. The DNA for the CDR3 is TGTGCCAGCAGCAACAGGGAGAACTATGGCTACACCTTC. It translates to CASSNRENYGYTF. The genes are TRBV6-2 or TRBV6-3 and TRBJ1-2; D is perhaps TRBD1 (6 bases). The germline V and J ends were trimmed by 6 bases and 2 bases, with 10 bases remaining between them. The CDR3 runs to 13 residues. Germline values: CDR1 MNHEY, CDR2 SVGEGT.

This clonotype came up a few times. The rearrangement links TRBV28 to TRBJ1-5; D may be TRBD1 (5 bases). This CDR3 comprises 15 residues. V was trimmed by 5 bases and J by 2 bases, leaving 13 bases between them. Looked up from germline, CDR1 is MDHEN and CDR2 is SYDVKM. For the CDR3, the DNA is TGTGCCAGCAGTCCCGCGGGGGTGGGCAATCAGCCCCAGCATTTT. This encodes CASSPAGVGNQPQHF.

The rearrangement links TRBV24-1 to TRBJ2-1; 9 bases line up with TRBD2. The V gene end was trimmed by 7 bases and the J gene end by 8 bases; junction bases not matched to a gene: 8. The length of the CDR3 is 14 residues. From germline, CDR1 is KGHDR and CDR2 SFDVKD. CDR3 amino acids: CATRGTSPPDEQFF. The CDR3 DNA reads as TGTGCCACCAGGGGGACTAGCCCCCCCGATGAGCAGTTCTTC.

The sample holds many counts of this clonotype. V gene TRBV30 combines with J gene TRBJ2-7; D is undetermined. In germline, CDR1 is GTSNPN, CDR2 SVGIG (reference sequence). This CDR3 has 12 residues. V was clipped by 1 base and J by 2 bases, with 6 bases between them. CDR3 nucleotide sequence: TGTGCCTGGAGTGGGGTGCCCTACGAGCAGTACTTC. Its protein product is CAWSGVPYEQYF.

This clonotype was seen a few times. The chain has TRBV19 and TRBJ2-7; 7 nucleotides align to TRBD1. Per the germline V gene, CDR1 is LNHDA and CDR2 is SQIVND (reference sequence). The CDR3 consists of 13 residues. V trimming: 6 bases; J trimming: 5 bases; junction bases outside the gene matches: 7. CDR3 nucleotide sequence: TGTGCCAGTAGAGGACAGGCCTCGGACGAGCAGTACTTC. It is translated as CASRGQASDEQYF.

The CDR3 DNA reads TGTGCCAGCAGCTACACTAGCACTGAAGCTTTCTTT. Protein sequence: CASSYTSTEAFF. V and J are TRBV5-6 and TRBJ1-1; D not resolved. The CDR3 sequence is 12 residues long. Germline CDR1 SGHDT, CDR2 YYEEEE. Trimming cost V 3 bases and J 4 bases, with 7 bases left between them.

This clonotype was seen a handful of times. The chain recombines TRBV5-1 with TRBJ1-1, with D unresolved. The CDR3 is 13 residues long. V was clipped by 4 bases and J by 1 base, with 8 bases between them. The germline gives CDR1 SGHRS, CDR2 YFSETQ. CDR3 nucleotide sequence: TGCGCCAGCAGCGCGGACGGGAACACTGAAGCTTTCTTT. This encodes CASSADGNTEAFF.

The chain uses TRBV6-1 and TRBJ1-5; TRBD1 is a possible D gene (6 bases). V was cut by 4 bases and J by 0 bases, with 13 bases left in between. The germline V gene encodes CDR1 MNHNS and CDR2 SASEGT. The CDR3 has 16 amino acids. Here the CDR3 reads CASSGEGGYSNQPQHF. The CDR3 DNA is TGTGCCAGCAGTGGCGAGGGGGGTTATAGCAATCAGCCCCAGCATTTT.

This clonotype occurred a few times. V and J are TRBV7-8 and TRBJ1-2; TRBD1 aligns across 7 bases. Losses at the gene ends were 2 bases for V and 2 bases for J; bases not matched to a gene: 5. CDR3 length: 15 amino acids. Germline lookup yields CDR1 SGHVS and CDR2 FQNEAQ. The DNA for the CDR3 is TGTGCCAGCAGCTTAAATTCGGGACAGAACTATGGCTACACCTTC. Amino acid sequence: CASSLNSGQNYGYTF.